The source of this TCR beta chain is a study of blood T cell repertoires in COVID-19. Assay used: immunoSEQ multiplex PCR; TCRdb lists only in-frame clones, some missing. The data contain 200,000 to 250,000 clones, roughly 80% of them singletons. The CDR3 totals 17 residues. The germline V gene encodes CDR1 LGHNA and CDR2 YSLEER. Germline trimming cut 3 bases from V and 7 bases from J; bases unmatched to any gene: 13. The source material was peripheral blood. This clonotype originated in a woman over 75 with acute or convalescent COVID-19. The V call is TRBV4-3, the J call TRBJ1-4; 8 positions agree with TRBD1. Here the CDR3 DNA reads TGCGCCAGCAGCCAGGGAACGATCAGGGGGCGCGGTGAAAAACTGTTTTTT. Translation gives CASSQGTIRGRGEKLFF.